This T cell receptor beta chain was found in a study of T-cell reconstitution after alpha-beta-depleted transplantation in children. The study's findings and limits: Recipient T cells and thymic progenitors that survived gave rise to the high TCRbeta diversity observed at day 60 in some patients. Once a year had passed after transplant, T-cell counts and diversity came mostly from newly produced T cells. Reportedly, only several hundred clones from non-depleted graft cells drove alpha-beta T-cell counts at about two months.

On this clonotype itself: The target antigen is unknown.

During its preparation, the TCRbeta library received unique molecular identifiers. MiXCR, run by TCRdb on the PCR reads, gives a single entry per CDR3 protein. The table has about 340,000 distinct CDR3 sequences, around 15% seen once. The CDR3 sequence is 12 residues long. The V end lost 0 bases, the J end lost 10 bases, and 12 bases lay between the germline ends. The germline CDR1 and CDR2 sequences are GTSNPN and SVGIG (reference sequence). The clonotype comes from a male patient between 2 and 10 years old who had a stem cell transplant for acute lymphoblastic leukemia, so the T cells may come from the graft donor. Sequencing used PBMCs, mostly from graft donor cells, obtained 360 days after TCRalphabeta/CD19-depleted stem cell transplant. This chain links TRBV30 with TRBJ1-2, with D unresolved. The CDR3 bases are TGTGCCTGGAGTGTAGGAACATTCGACTACACCTTC. It encodes CAWSVGTFDYTF.